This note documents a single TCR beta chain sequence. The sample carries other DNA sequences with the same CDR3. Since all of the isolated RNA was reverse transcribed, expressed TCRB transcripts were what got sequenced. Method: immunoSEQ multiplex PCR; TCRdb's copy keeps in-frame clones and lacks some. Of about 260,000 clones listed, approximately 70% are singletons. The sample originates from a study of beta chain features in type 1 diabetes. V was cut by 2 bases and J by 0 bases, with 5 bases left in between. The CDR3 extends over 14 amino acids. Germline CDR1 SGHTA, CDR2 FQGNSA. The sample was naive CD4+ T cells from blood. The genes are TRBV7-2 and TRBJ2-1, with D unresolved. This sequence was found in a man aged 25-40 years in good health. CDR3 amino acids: CASSLSSSYNEQFF. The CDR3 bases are TGTGCCAGCAGCTTATCCAGCTCCTACAATGAGCAGTTCTTC. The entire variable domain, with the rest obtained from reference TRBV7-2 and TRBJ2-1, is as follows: GAGVSQSPSNKVTEKGKDVELRCDPISGHTALYWYRQSLGQGLEFLIYFQGNSAPDKSGLPSDRFSAERTGGSVSTLTIQRTQQEDSAVYLCASSLSSSYNEQFFGPGTRLTVL.